The 2 T cell receptor beta chains in this list originate from one sample, sequenced in a study of cytomegalovirus exposure and HLA in healthy donors. PCR was performed using 60 Vbeta and 13 Jbeta primers. Using immunoSEQ multiplex PCR, the repertoire was profiled, and TCRdb retains in-frame clones only, with some absent. The profile covers roughly 98,000 clones, with roughly 58% appearing a single time and about 5.4% taken by the ten largest. Sequencing was performed on PBMCs. The receptors were gathered from a woman aged 25-40 years in good health and CMV-seropositive.

V and J are TRBV10-3 and TRBJ2-2; 12 nucleotides agree with TRBD2. After removal of 5 bases from V and 7 bases from J, the junction contained 5 bases not matched to a gene. CDR1 and CDR2 from the germline V gene are ENHRY and SYGVKD. CDR3 size: 15 residues. The CDR3 coding sequence is TGTGCCATCAGTCCGGGACTAGCGGGTGGCGGGGAGCTGTTTTTT. This encodes CAISPGLAGGGELFF.

The chain's CDR3 is CASSPMVPRGSLGPNMNSPLHF. CDR3 DNA: TGTGCCAGCTCACCGATGGTCCCCAGGGGCTCGCTGGGACCCAATATGAATTCACCCCTCCACTTT. The gene calls are TRBV18 and TRBJ1-6, with D tentatively TRBD1 (6 bases). This CDR3 contains 22 residues. From germline, CDR1 is KGHSH and CDR2 LQKENI. The ends were cut back, 3 bases at V and 7 bases at J, with 34 bases in the middle.